A selection of T cell receptor beta chains follows, all from one sample in a study of glioma-infiltrating T cells after dendritic cell vaccination. TCRdb's table, derived via immunoSEQ multiplex PCR, lists solely in-frame clones and lacks some. The table includes 75,000 to 100,000 clones, around three quarters detected once. The sample in question was blood, obtained before dendritic cell vaccination. The receptors come from a human donor with glioblastoma. The conserved cysteine and the conserved F or W are not part of the CDR3 here.

cdr3_length,v_call,j_call,cdr3_aa
16,TRBV5-4,TRBJ1-4,ASSYLQGFTPTNEKLF
13,TRBV29-1,TRBJ2-3,SVGRLAGVSDTQY
12,TRBV5-1,TRBJ1-5,ASSLDTGHQPQH
10,TRBV19,TRBJ1-2,ASRDQGYGYT
12,TRBV5-1,TRBJ2-5,ASSLGQVEETQY
12,TRBV5-8,TRBJ2-5,ASSLSGYKETQY
10,TRBV30,TRBJ2-2,AWTGMNGELF
13,TRBV19,TRBJ1-2,ASSTRQILNYGYT
15,TRBV11-2,TRBJ2-1,ASSQPSLAGGRVEQF
13,TRBV7-7,TRBJ1-1,ASSPWAGGNTEAF
14,TRBV21-1,TRBJ2-1,ASSKQAGPPMDEQF
8,TRBV6-6,TRBJ2-5,ASSRETQY
16,TRBV15,TRBJ1-6,ATSSRGHTGQGVSPLH
15,TRBV6-1,TRBJ2-5,ASSEAGLAGGQETQY
10,TRBV5-1,TRBJ2-3,ASSLATDTQY
15,TRBV4-1,TRBJ1-2,ASSQDRQGAQADGYT
12,TRBV18,TRBJ2-7,ASSLRRVEGEQY
13,TRBV15,TRBJ1-5,ATSRGQGAHQPQH
10,TRBV28,TRBJ2-2,ASGTSTGELF
13,TRBV5-1,TRBJ2-7,ASSLLAPSSYEQY
16,TRBV28,TRBJ2-4,ASRAFGTGTKAKNIQY
13,TRBV13,TRBJ1-4,ASSSSGTANEKLF
15,TRBV5-1,TRBJ2-6,ASSLITGGRGANVLT
11,TRBV27,TRBJ1-1,ASMTGGLREAF
10,TRBV30,TRBJ2-5,AWRQVRETQY
12,TRBV4-2,TRBJ1-4,ASRQQGGREKLF
11,TRBV5-1,TRBJ1-2,ASSFTGENGYT
9,TRBV20-1,TRBJ2-5,SAPRGETQY
11,TRBV18,TRBJ2-7,ASSEPSSYEQY
9,TRBV7-8,TRBJ2-7,ASSPGYEQY
17,TRBV29-1,TRBJ2-1,SVEDQKAGRPKSVHEQF
9,TRBV2,TRBJ2-3,ASSFSDTQY
13,TRBV6-5,TRBJ2-6,ASSPEFSGANVLT
13,TRBV6-6,TRBJ2-7,ASSPRPPAAGEQY
15,TRBV10-1,TRBJ2-2,ASSETSGRVGTGELF
12,TRBV10-3,TRBJ1-6,AIRKTGDNSPLH
17,TRBV15,TRBJ2-1,ATSRWGLAVQSSYNEQF
13,TRBV7-8,TRBJ1-1,ASSLDGQGNTEAF
13,TRBV6-1,TRBJ2-5,ASSEWGQGRETQY
13,TRBV18,TRBJ1-1,ASSPLTGLNTEAF
12,TRBV6-1,TRBJ1-5,ASSGRRGNQPQH
15,TRBV5-1,TRBJ2-3,ASSSGTSGVGTDTQY
12,TRBV5-4,TRBJ1-1,ASSLGGTNTEAF
11,TRBV18,TRBJ2-5,ASSPGPLGTQY
15,TRBV29-1,TRBJ2-1,SVPTSGKSLHYNEQF
11,TRBV30,TRBJ2-7,ASSRTGVGEQY
9,TRBV2,TRBJ2-5,ASSSQETQY
10,TRBV10-3,TRBJ2-1,AIRPSGDEQF
14,TRBV15,TRBJ2-1,ATSPTGLAGVNEQF
12,TRBV10-3,TRBJ2-1,AISEQKGASEQF
14,TRBV10-3,TRBJ1-1,AIKSNQDRGGTEAF
9,TRBV4-1,TRBJ2-7,ASSQGHEQY